This T cell receptor beta chain was obtained from a study of T cell changes during pregnancy in multiple sclerosis (dated by TCRdb to between 2018 and 2021). As for the study more broadly: In women with multiple sclerosis, the researchers looked at how the T cell repertoire shifted as pregnancy progressed.

Concerning this clone: Its antigen remains unidentified. The input lacks base qualities; no much larger clone sits a single base away.

Library preparation employed the immunoSEQ multiplex PCR assay. TCRdb provides this immuneACCESS table in a form limited to in-frame rearrangements. Some clones are lacking; in checked studies, under half of them reflect an unresolved V gene, and why the rest are absent is not known. The sample table lists 44,000 or so clones, more than 70% of them with a count of one. In total, the top ten clones hold about 6.3% of the sample. Here the sequenced sample was CD8+ T cells from peripheral blood mononuclear cells, taken after pregnancy. The source is a female donor in good health, enrolled as a control in a pregnancy study.

The bases read TGTGCCAGCTCAACTAGCGGGGGGCCCCGAGAGACCCAGTACTTC. Its product reads: CASSTSGGPRETQYF. This chain joins TRBV6-5 to TRBJ2-5, and TRBD2 matches 12 of the central bases. The germline V gene sets CDR1 to MNHEY and CDR2 to SVGAGI. V and J are trimmed by 8 bases and 4 bases, and the gene matches miss 8 bases of the junction. The CDR3 measures 15 amino acids from cysteine to phenylalanine. The read is trimmed to its CDR3 DNA, 45 bases read in frame from base 1.